This T cell receptor beta chain was sequenced during a study of blood T cell repertoires in COVID-19. Study as a whole: The United States, Italy and Spain provided the acute and convalescent COVID-19 samples. PBMCs, B-cell-depleted T cells, or T cells provided the cDNA or gDNA that made up the material.

Original methodology: By means of reference gene primer amplification, nucleated cell counts were estimated. This table comes from immunoSEQ multiplex PCR, and its TCRdb copy is limited to in-frame clones, with some not included. The DNA was the basis for D and trimming; V, J and clone size are from that table. In the table there are roughly 150,000 clones, around 80% of which are singletons. Trimming pared 6 bases from V and 6 bases from J, leaving 10 bases between. The CDR3 has 12 amino acids. Source material: peripheral blood. The receptor comes from a woman in her 50s with acute or convalescent COVID-19. This chain uses TRBV12-3 or TRBV12-4 with TRBJ2-3; D not resolved. The CDR3 reads CASSDEEDTQYF. As DNA, the CDR3 is TGTGCCAGCAGCGACGAGGAGGATACGCAGTATTTT.